This T cell receptor beta chain stems from a study of Ad26.COV2.S vaccination and SARS-CoV-2 variants. Treatment here: approximately 18 received Ad26.COV2.S at low or high dose, single or two shots; 5 received placebo; per-sample allocation not given. Sampling occurred on day 63 after the first vaccine or placebo injection. Whoever gave the sample was an adult aged 18-55 years in Boston. Trimming shortened V by 1 base and J by 4 bases, and 7 bases separated the two germline ends. This CDR3 has 13 residues. CDR1 and CDR2 from the germline V gene are SGHTA and FQGNSA. Some clones are missing from TCRdb's copy, which holds only in-frame ones; the method was immunoSEQ multiplex PCR. The data show 380,000 or so clones, with roughly 90% seen just once and 6.4% held by the top ten. In the case of this clone: The target antigen is unknown.

The study, taken as a whole, reports: Analytic work on TCR breadth and depth might have understated the full extent of total T cell responses. Recipients of either vaccine or placebo displayed similar breadth of non-spike TCRs.

The clonotype originates from a person aged 18-65 years who received the Ad26.COV2.S COVID-19 vaccine or a placebo. Sequencing was performed on peripheral blood, taken in a trial of Ad26.COV2.S vaccine versus placebo. V is TRBV7-2 and J is TRBJ1-2; a weak D match, TRBD1 (5 bases). In nucleotides, the CDR3 is TGTGCCAGCAGCTTAGGTAGGGGCTATGGCTACACCTTC. Translation: CASSLGRGYGYTF.